These 22 T cell receptor beta chains came from one sample sequenced in a study of blood T cell repertoires in COVID-19. Measured with immunoSEQ multiplex PCR; TCRdb has only the in-frame clones, and not every one. The repertoire has 200,000 to 250,000 clones, around nine tenths of them found once; the top ten carry approximately 7%. The sample taken for sequencing was peripheral blood. The receptors stem from a woman in her 70s with active or convalescent COVID-19.

The chain recombines TRBV6-5 with TRBJ1-2, with 8 bases aligning to TRBD1. J lost 3 bases, V lost 6 bases, and 3 bases had no gene match. The V gene's germline CDR1 is MNHEY and CDR2 SVGAGI. CDR3 length: 13 amino acids. The CDR3 sequence is CASRTTGDYGYTF. Written as DNA, the CDR3 is TGTGCCAGCAGGACGACAGGGGACTATGGCTACACCTTC.

The chain recombines TRBV6-1 with TRBJ1-5; D is ambiguous. With 3 bases removed from V and 3 bases from J, the gap between germline ends came to 9 bases. The germline gives CDR1 MNHNS, CDR2 SASEGT. The CDR3 runs to 14 residues. This CDR3 is CASSDPVFNQPQHF. As DNA, the CDR3 is TGTGCCAGCAGTGATCCCGTGTTCAATCAGCCCCAGCATTTT.

This clone was observed a few times. Other DNA sequences in this specimen translate into the identical CDR3. V gene TRBV11-2 combines with J gene TRBJ2-5; D is unclear. Germline V gives CDR1 SGHAT, CDR2 FQNNGV. The V end lost 3 bases, the J end lost 4 bases, and 3 bases lay between the germline ends. CDR3 length: 11 amino acids. As DNA, the CDR3 is TGTGCCAGCAGCTTCGGAGAGACCCAGTACTTC. Encoded protein: CASSFGETQYF.

The chain combines TRBV10-1 with TRBJ2-7, with TRBD2 as a possible D gene (5 bases). The CDR3 is made up of 16 amino acids. The ends were cut back, 3 bases at V and 2 bases at J, with 17 bases in the middle. Germline values: CDR1 WNHNN, CDR2 SYGVQD (reference sequence). CDR3 loop: CASSDGKSPGTYEQYF. CDR3 coding DNA: TGCGCCAGCAGTGACGGGAAGTCACCGGGTACCTACGAGCAGTACTTC.

The V call is TRBV7-7, the J call TRBJ2-2; TRBD2 matches at 7 bases. J lost 6 bases, V lost 5 bases, and 9 bases had no gene match. The CDR3 totals 15 residues. Germline V CDR1 and CDR2: SSHAT, FNYEAQ (reference sequence). The CDR3 nucleotides read TGTGCCAGCAGCCCTCCCAGCGGGGAGGCCGGGGAGCTGTTTTTT. It yields the protein CASSPPSGEAGELFF.

The rearrangement joins TRBV2 to TRBJ1-1, with 8 bases identical to TRBD1. The CDR3 has 14 amino acids. Losses at the gene ends were 5 bases for V and 3 bases for J; bases not matched to a gene: 5. The germline V gene has CDR1 SNHLY and CDR2 FYNNEI. The CDR3 DNA follows: TGTGCCAGCAGTCCCGGGACAGGTTACACTGAAGCTTTCTTT. Amino acid sequence: CASSPGTGYTEAFF.

V and J are TRBV4-2 and TRBJ2-3; tentative D call: TRBD1 (6 bases). V was clipped by 0 bases and J by 2 bases, with 21 bases between them. The CDR3 consists of 19 residues. Germline V gene sequence: CDR1 LGHNA, CDR2 YNFKEQ. The DNA for the CDR3 is TGTGCCAGCAGCCAAGATGGTAGATCTGGGGGCCGTCCCACAGATACGCAGTATTTT. Its protein product is CASSQDGRSGGRPTDTQYF.

In DNA, the CDR3 is TGTGCCAGCAGTGGGGGGACAGGGGGGTTGTACGAGCAGTACTTC. This codes for CASSGGTGGLYEQYF. The rearrangement links TRBV27 to TRBJ2-7; 11 bases align to TRBD1. Germline CDR1 and CDR2: MNHEY and SMNVEV (reference sequence). The CDR3 runs to 15 residues. The V segment lost 5 bases and the J segment 4 bases; nucleotides outside the gene matches: 7.

The CDR3 is CASSQDQDRPRSDGYTF. The CDR3 DNA reads TGCGCCAGCAGCCAAGACCAGGACAGGCCCCGGTCTGATGGCTACACCTTC. The chain carries TRBV4-1 and TRBJ1-2; 7 bases line up with TRBD1. The CDR3 contains 17 residues. Germline lookup yields CDR1 MGHRA and CDR2 YSYEKL. With 0 bases clipped from V and 6 bases from J, the junction kept 13 bases outside the gene matches.

In its sample, this clone was seen a few times. The chain links TRBV5-1 to TRBJ2-5, with TRBD2 matching over 8 bases. The CDR3 has 14 residues. V shed 5 bases and J 5 bases; nucleotides not matched to a gene: 8. Germline V lookup: CDR1 SGHRS, CDR2 YFSETQ. Here the CDR3 DNA reads TGCGCCAGCAGAAGCGGGGGACGGTTGGAGACCCAGTACTTC. The encoded protein is CASRSGGRLETQYF. Complete variable domain (other parts from reference TRBV5-1 and TRBJ2-5): KAGVTQTPRYLIKTRGQQVTLSCSPISGHRSVSWYQQTPGQGLQFLFEYFSETQRNKGNFPGRFSGRQFSNSRSEMNVSTLELGDSALYLCASRSGGRLETQYFGPGTRLLVL.

This chain uses TRBV5-1 with TRBJ2-2, with TRBD1 matching over 8 bases. The CDR3 sequence is 17 residues long. Germline V gene lookup returns CDR1 SGHRS and CDR2 YFSETQ. The V and J ends lost 0 bases and 1 base, in that order; junction bases with no gene match: 5. The CDR3 nucleotides are TGCGCCAGCAGCTTGGCTGTCGGGACAGGGAACACCGGGGAGCTGTTTTTT. Residues: CASSLAVGTGNTGELFF.

This chain connects TRBV4-1 to TRBJ2-1, with D perhaps matching TRBD1 (5 bases). V dropped 0 bases and J dropped 3 bases, with 18 bases sitting between them. CDR1 and CDR2 from the germline V gene are MGHRA and YSYEKL. The CDR3 contains 18 residues. The CDR3, as DNA: TGCGCCAGCAGCCAAGATAGGTCAGGGTCTTGGGTCTACAATGAGCAGTTCTTC. Amino acids: CASSQDRSGSWVYNEQFF.

The chain carries TRBV3-1 (or the pseudogene TRBV3-2) and TRBJ1-2, with 7 bases lining up with TRBD1. There are 19 residues in the CDR3. The V gene's germline CDR1 is LGHDT and CDR2 YNNKEL (reference sequence). Losses at the gene ends were 0 bases for V and 2 bases for J; bases not matched to a gene: 15. CDR3 protein: CASSQDRLYHGTANYGYTF. As DNA, the CDR3 is TGTGCCAGCAGCCAAGACCGCCTTTACCACGGGACAGCGAACTATGGCTACACCTTC.

The V gene is TRBV5-1, the J gene TRBJ2-1, with a weak D call TRBD2 (6 bases). The CDR3 runs to 15 residues. Germline V lookup: CDR1 SGHRS, CDR2 YFSETQ. V was cut by 4 bases and J by 5 bases, with 16 bases left in between. The CDR3 region has the DNA TGCGCCAGCAGCACTGTGGGGGGACCGGACAATGAGCAGTTCTTC. It is translated as CASSTVGGPDNEQFF.

This clone was seen only a few times. The chain combines TRBV5-8 with TRBJ1-5; maybe TRBD1 (5 bases). The CDR3 spans 16 residues. Trimming took 4 bases from V and 0 from J, leaving 14 bases between them. Germline V gene data show CDR1 as SGHTS and CDR2 as YDEGEE. The CDR3 reads CASSQTVFNSNQPQHF. The CDR3 coding sequence is TGTGCCAGCAGCCAGACAGTATTCAATAGCAATCAGCCCCAGCATTTT.

The chain recombines TRBV6-1 with TRBJ1-3; no clear D. Deletions cut 5 bases from V and 2 bases from J, with 13 bases between. This CDR3 is built from 15 residues. Germline CDR1 MNHNS, CDR2 SASEGT. CDR3 in amino acids: CASSRPPGAGNTIYF. CDR3 in DNA: TGTGCCAGCAGTCGCCCTCCCGGGGCTGGAAACACCATATATTTT.

This clone was detected once. The rearrangement links TRBV7-8 to TRBJ2-2; D perhaps matches TRBD1 (6 bases). This CDR3 has 16 residues. Germline CDR1 and CDR2: SGHVS and FQNEAQ. V was shortened by 4 bases and J by 2 bases, with 14 bases between the two germline ends. The CDR3 is CASSSDDRRNTGELFF. The CDR3 DNA reads as TGTGCCAGCAGCTCCGACGACAGGCGAAACACCGGGGAGCTGTTTTTT.

This rearrangement joins TRBV9 to TRBJ2-7; 10 positions agree with TRBD1. The V and J ends lost 3 bases and 6 bases, in that order; junction bases with no gene match: 6. This CDR3 region has 14 residues. Looked up from germline, CDR1 is SGDLS and CDR2 is YYNGEE. The CDR3 loop reads CASSGTGGVGEQYF. CDR3 bases: TGTGCCAGCAGCGGGACAGGGGGGGTCGGCGAGCAGTACTTC.

This chain links TRBV6-5 with TRBJ1-3; D might be TRBD1 (5 bases). The germline CDR1 and CDR2 sequences are MNHEY and SVGAGI. V lost 6 bases and J 4 bases, leaving 13 bases between the germline ends. The CDR3 runs 14 residues. CDR3 region: CASSRGHKGNTIYF. Written as DNA, the CDR3 is TGTGCCAGCAGCCGAGGACACAAAGGAAACACCATATATTTT.

This clone was observed a handful of times. The rearrangement uses TRBV27 and TRBJ1-5; D gene ambiguous. The CDR3 spans 13 residues. Germline CDR1 and CDR2: MNHEY and SMNVEV (reference sequence). V was shortened by 1 base and J by 7 bases, with 8 bases between the two germline ends. CDR3 sequence reads: CASSLFGGQPQHF. The CDR3 DNA reads as TGTGCCAGCAGTTTATTCGGAGGGCAGCCCCAGCATTTT.

This chain connects TRBV9 to TRBJ2-1; TRBD1 is a possible D gene (5 bases). The CDR3 extends over 11 amino acids. V was trimmed by 7 bases and J by 9 bases, leaving 11 bases between them. Germline CDR1 SGDLS, CDR2 YYNGEE. The CDR3 bases are TGTGCCAGCGGGGCCGCGATTGAGCAGTTCTTC. It codes for CASGAAIEQFF.

This chain joins TRBV18 and TRBJ1-3; D may be TRBD1 (6 bases). Germline CDR1 KGHSH, CDR2 LQKENI. Trimming took off 0 bases at V and 0 bases at J, with 12 bases between the two ends. The CDR3 has 17 residues. CDR3: CASSPPGGAVSGNTIYF. The DNA for the CDR3 is TGTGCCAGCTCACCACCTGGGGGGGCCGTCTCTGGAAACACCATATATTTT.